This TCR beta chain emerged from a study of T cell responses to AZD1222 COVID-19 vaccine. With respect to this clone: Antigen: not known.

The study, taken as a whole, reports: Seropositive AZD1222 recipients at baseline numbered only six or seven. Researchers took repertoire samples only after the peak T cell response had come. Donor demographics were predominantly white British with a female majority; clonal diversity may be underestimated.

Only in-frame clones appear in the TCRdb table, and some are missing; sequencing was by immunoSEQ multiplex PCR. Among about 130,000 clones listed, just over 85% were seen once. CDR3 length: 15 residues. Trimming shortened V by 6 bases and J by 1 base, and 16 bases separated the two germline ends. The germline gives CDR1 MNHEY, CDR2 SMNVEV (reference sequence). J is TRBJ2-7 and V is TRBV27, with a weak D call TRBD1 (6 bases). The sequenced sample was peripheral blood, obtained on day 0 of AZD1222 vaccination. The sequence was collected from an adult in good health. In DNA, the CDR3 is TGTGCCAGCAGACTTCAAGCAGGGGCTTCCTACGAGCAGTACTTC. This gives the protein CASRLQAGASYEQYF.